Listed here are 13 T cell receptor beta chains from one sample, sequenced in a study of blood T cell repertoires in COVID-19. Some clones are missing from TCRdb's copy, which holds only in-frame ones; the method was immunoSEQ multiplex PCR. The sample records 200,000 to 300,000 clones, about 84% being singletons. Sequencing was carried out using peripheral blood. These receptor sequences come from a woman older than 75 with COVID-19, enrolled during active disease.

J is TRBJ2-1 and V is TRBV9, with 7 bases identical to TRBD2. The germline V gene encodes CDR1 SGDLS and CDR2 YYNGEE. The CDR3 is made up of 15 amino acids. The V segment lost 7 bases and the J segment 0 bases; nucleotides outside the gene matches: 7. The CDR3 loop reads CASHLGGGSYNEQFF. Written as DNA, the CDR3 is TGTGCCAGCCATTTGGGCGGGGGCTCCTACAATGAGCAGTTCTTC.

A word on this clone: This sample includes further DNA sequences coding for the same CDR3. V usage is TRBV28 and J usage is TRBJ1-5; D is undetermined. V was cut by 4 bases and J by 7 bases, with 8 bases left in between. Per germline, CDR1 MDHEN and CDR2 SYDVKM. CDR3 length: 12 residues. The CDR3 protein is CASSSGRQPQHF. The CDR3 region has the DNA TGTGCCAGCAGTTCCGGTAGACAGCCCCAGCATTTT.

The chain links TRBV23-1 to TRBJ1-6; D ambiguous. TRBV23-1 is given ORF status, its function remaining uncertain. V dropped 4 bases and J dropped 8 bases, with 15 bases sitting between them. This CDR3 is built from 15 residues. CDR3 sequence: CASSRAPRGYSPLHF. The CDR3 DNA is TGCGCCAGCAGTCGGGCCCCCAGAGGGTATTCACCCCTCCACTTT.

V is TRBV5-6 and J is TRBJ1-2, with unresolved D. Trimming removed 2 bases from V and 4 bases from J, with 15 bases in between. Germline assignment: CDR1 SGHDT and CDR2 YYEEEE. The CDR3 consists of 15 residues. CDR3 sequence reads: CASSFGRGESYGYTF. In DNA, the CDR3 is TGTGCCAGCAGCTTCGGACGGGGAGAAAGCTATGGCTACACCTTC.

This clone appeared a few times. This rearrangement joins TRBV6-5 to TRBJ1-1, with TRBD1 matching 7 bases. This CDR3 is built from 15 residues. V lost 4 bases and J lost 3; bases outside the gene matches: 8. The germline V gene encodes CDR1 MNHEY and CDR2 SVGAGI. The CDR3 region is CASSSFRQGYTEAFF. In DNA form, the CDR3 reads TGTGCCAGCAGTTCCTTCAGACAGGGCTACACTGAAGCTTTCTTT.

J is TRBJ1-2 and V is TRBV14; D not certain. Trimming shortened V by 0 bases and J by 6 bases, and 11 bases separated the two germline ends. The CDR3 is 14 amino acids. Germline lookup yields CDR1 SGHDN and CDR2 FVKESK. CDR3: CASSQEWTSNGYTF. The DNA of the CDR3 is TGTGCCAGCAGCCAAGAGTGGACTTCGAATGGCTACACCTTC.

The chain employs TRBV19 and TRBJ1-1; TRBD1 agrees at 7 bases. There are 15 residues in the CDR3. Germline-derived CDR1 and CDR2 are LNHDA and SQIVND (reference sequence). Trimming at V came to 7 bases and at J to 0 bases, leaving 8 bases not matched to a gene. Here the CDR3 DNA reads TGTGCCAGTACCAACCTGGGGACAGTGAACACTGAAGCTTTCTTT. Amino acid sequence: CASTNLGTVNTEAFF.

Written as DNA, the CDR3 is TGTGCCAGTAGTGGGGCGGGGCCTTATAGCAATCAGCCCCAGCATTTT. Translation: CASSGAGPYSNQPQHF. The chain has TRBV19 and TRBJ1-5, with D perhaps matching TRBD1 (5 bases). From germline, CDR1 is LNHDA and CDR2 SQIVND (reference sequence). Between the trimmed V and J ends, which lost 5 bases and 0 bases, there was a span of 14 bases. The CDR3 consists of 16 residues.

A word on this clone: Compared with germline, one end of the junction differs, possibly owing to a read error. The chain's CDR3 is CASSQGLNGKLFF. CDR3 DNA: TGTGCCAGCAGTCAGGGCTTGAATGGAAAACTGTTTTTT. The chain recombines TRBV2 with TRBJ1-4; TRBD1 might be the D (5 bases). The CDR3 is 13 residues long. Per germline, CDR1 SNHLY and CDR2 FYNNEI.

The chain employs TRBV11-2 and TRBJ1-4, with D maybe TRBD1 (6 bases). The CDR3 has 14 residues. Germline loops: CDR1 SGHAT, CDR2 FQNNGV. Trimming removed 4 bases from V and 8 bases from J, with 14 bases in between. CDR3 loop: CASSSGGGQEKLFF. The CDR3 bases are TGTGCCAGCAGCTCGGGGGGGGGCCAGGAAAAACTGTTTTTT.

This clone has only one observation. The CDR3 region is CASSEQGADTQYF. The CDR3 coding sequence is TGTGCCAGCTCAGAACAGGGCGCAGATACGCAGTATTTT. V usage is TRBV12-3 or TRBV12-4 and J usage is TRBJ2-3; D is possibly TRBD1 (6 bases). V was clipped by 8 bases and J by 4 bases, with 13 bases between them. CDR3 length: 13 amino acids.

In nucleotides, the CDR3 is TGTGCCAGCAGCCAATTGGGGAGCGGGGAGCAGTTCTTC. It is translated as CASSQLGSGEQFF. The chain uses TRBV3-1 (or the pseudogene TRBV3-2) and TRBJ2-1, with D possibly being TRBD2 (6 bases). This CDR3 is built from 13 residues. Germline V lookup: CDR1 LGHDT, CDR2 YNNKEL (reference sequence). V was pared by 2 bases and J by 10 bases, with 12 bases between.

The chain couples TRBV6-1 to TRBJ1-5, with D perhaps TRBD1 (6 bases). CDR1 MNHNS and CDR2 SASEGT come from the germline V gene. The CDR3 runs 15 residues. V lost 0 bases and J 2 bases, leaving 8 bases between the germline ends. The CDR3 region is CASSEASGGNQPQHF. As DNA, the CDR3 is TGTGCCAGCAGTGAAGCATCAGGGGGCAATCAGCCCCAGCATTTT.